Listed below are T cell receptor beta chains from one sample, sequenced in a study of T cell responses to AZD1222 COVID-19 vaccine. TCRdb keeps only in-frame clones here, not all; method: immunoSEQ multiplex PCR. The table shows over 120,000 clones, with about 94% occurring only once. Here the sequenced sample was peripheral blood, taken on day 0 of AZD1222 vaccination. The receptors were gathered from an adult in good health. CDR3s include the opening cysteine and the closing phenylalanine or tryptophan. D genes are given only for firm matches. Clone sizes are given selectively: once, few, many, or a class where the clone is expanded.

CDR3 length | J gene | clone size | D gene | V gene | CDR3 DNA | CDR3 protein
14 | TRBJ2-5 | . | . | TRBV5-6 | TGTGCCAGCAGCTTGTACGGGACGGAGGAGACCCAGTACTTC | CASSLYGTEETQYF
13 | TRBJ2-2 | . | . | TRBV6-5 | TGTGCCAGCGGTAAAACTAGGACCGGGGAGCTGTTTTTT | CASGKTRTGELFF
16 | TRBJ2-1 | few | . | TRBV10-3 | TGTGCCATCAGTGAGCCCTCCGGGACCCAGTACTATGAGCAGTTCTTC | CAISEPSGTQYYEQFF
15 | TRBJ1-1 | . | . | TRBV6-2/TRBV6-3 | TGTGCCAGCAGTCCCACGGATTTCATGAACACTGAAGCTTTCTTT | CASSPTDFMNTEAFF
15 | TRBJ2-3 | . | . | TRBV5-4 | TGTGCCAGCAGCTCCCCGGGCGCTAGCACAGATACGCAGTATTTT | CASSSPGASTDTQYF
14 | TRBJ2-7 | . | . | TRBV6-6 | TGTGCCAGCAGTTACTCTCCGGGACCTTACGAGCAGTACTTC | CASSYSPGPYEQYF
15 | TRBJ2-1 | . | . | TRBV6-1 | TGTGCCAGCAGTGAAGCGCAGGGGATAGACAATGAGCAGTTCTTC | CASSEAQGIDNEQFF
12 | TRBJ2-5 | . | . | TRBV9 | TGTGCCAGCAGCGTAGGAGGGGAGACCCAGTACTTC | CASSVGGETQYF
16 | TRBJ2-1 | . | TRBD2 | TRBV10-3 | TGTGCCATCAGTGAGTTAGGGACTAGCGACTACAATGAGCAGTTCTTC | CAISELGTSDYNEQFF
13 | TRBJ2-1 | . | . | TRBV5-1 | TGCGCCAGCAGCTTGGGGGGTGACAATGAGCAGTTCTTC | CASSLGGDNEQFF
16 | TRBJ1-1 | . | . | TRBV18 | TGTGCCAGCTCACCTAACGCAGGGCAGGGGAACACTGAAGCTTTCTTT | CASSPNAGQGNTEAFF
13 | TRBJ2-7 | . | . | TRBV27 | TGTGCCAGCAGTTCTCAAAGCTCCTACGAGCAGTACTTC | CASSSQSSYEQYF
12 | TRBJ2-3 | . | . | TRBV5-1 | TGCGCCAGCAGCTTGGTCACAGATACGCAGTATTTT | CASSLVTDTQYF
15 | TRBJ2-7 | . | TRBD2 | TRBV5-1 | TGCGCCAGCGCCCTGGGCGGGGGGGAGATCTACGAGCAGTACTTC | CASALGGGEIYEQYF